This TCR beta chain is drawn from a study of vaccination effects on CD4 cells after COVID-19. The CDR3 length is 14 residues. J lost 4 bases, V lost 1 base, and 5 bases had no gene match. The germline V gene encodes CDR1 SGHRS and CDR2 YFSETQ. Before sequencing, viral peptide pools were used by the ViraFEST assay to expand antigen-specific CD4+ T cells. After roughly eleven days in culture, the CD4+ T cells were isolated. Infection with SARS-CoV-2 occurred in the person between March and December 2020, and PCR confirmed it. The participants, recipients of two vaccine doses, got either BNT162b2 or mRNA-1273. Of note for this clone: Antigen specificity is unknown.

Clones were sequenced by immunoSEQ multiplex PCR, and TCRdb holds only the in-frame ones, with some missing. The sample shows 15,000 to 20,000 clones, about 70% of them seen only once. The TCR was taken from a human donor who had a prior SARS-CoV-2 infection. The source material was CD4+ T cells from PBMCs cultured with SARS-CoV-2 spike peptides, sampled after COVID-19 vaccination. The chain combines TRBV5-1 with TRBJ2-7, with TRBD2 matching 7 bases. This CDR3 is CASSLLQGGYEQYF. CDR3 in DNA: TGCGCCAGCAGCTTGCTCCAGGGAGGGTACGAGCAGTACTTC.